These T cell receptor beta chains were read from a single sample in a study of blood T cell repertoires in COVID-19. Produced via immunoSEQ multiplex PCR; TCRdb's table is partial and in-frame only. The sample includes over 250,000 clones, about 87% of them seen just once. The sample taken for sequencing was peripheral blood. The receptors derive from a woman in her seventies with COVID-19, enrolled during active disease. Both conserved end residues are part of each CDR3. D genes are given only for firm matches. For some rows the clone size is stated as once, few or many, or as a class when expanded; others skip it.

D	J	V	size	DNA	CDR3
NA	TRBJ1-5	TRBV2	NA	TGTGCCAGCACCCCCTGGGGGGGTTTGAGCAATCAGCCCCAGCATTTT	CASTPWGGLSNQPQHF
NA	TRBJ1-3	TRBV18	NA	TGTGCCAGCTCGCTCAGCCGGGGGTCCTCTGGAAACACCATATATTTT	CASSLSRGSSGNTIYF
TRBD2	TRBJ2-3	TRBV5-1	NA	TGCGCCAGCAGCATGCTTAGCGGGAGCAGGGATACGCAGTATTTT	CASSMLSGSRDTQYF
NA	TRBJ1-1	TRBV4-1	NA	TGCGCCAGCAGCCAGCGGAGCGGCATGAACACTGAAGCTTTCTTT	CASSQRSGMNTEAFF
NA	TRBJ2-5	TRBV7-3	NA	TGTGCCAGCAGCCGGGGGTCCCAAGAGACCCAGTACTTC	CASSRGSQETQYF
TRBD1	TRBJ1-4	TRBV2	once	TGTGCCAGCAGTAGAACGGGACAGGGGACGGAAAAACTGTTTTTT	CASSRTGQGTEKLFF
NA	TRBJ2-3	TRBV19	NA	TGTGCCAGTAATGAGGGAGTGTCAGATACGCAGTATTTT	CASNEGVSDTQYF
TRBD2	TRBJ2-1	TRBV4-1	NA	TGCGCCAGCAGCCAAGAGCTGTGGGCGGGAGAGGGAGAGCAGTTCTTC	CASSQELWAGEGEQFF
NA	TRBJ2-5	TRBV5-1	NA	TGCGCCAGCAGCTTGGCTCTAACTCAAGAGACCCAGTACTTC	CASSLALTQETQYF
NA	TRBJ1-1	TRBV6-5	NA	TGTGCCAGCGCCCGCCAGTACAACGTCCTCTTT	CASARQYNVLF
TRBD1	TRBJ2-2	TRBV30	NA	TGTGCCTGGAGTGTAGGGACAGGGGACACCGGGGAGCTGTTTTTT	CAWSVGTGDTGELFF
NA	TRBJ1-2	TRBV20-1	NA	TGCAGTGCTAGTCTTTTAGACAGGAACTATGGCTACACCTTC	CSASLLDRNYGYTF
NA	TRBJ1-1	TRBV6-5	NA	TGTGCCAGCCTAGGACAGAACACTGAAGCTTTCTTT	CASLGQNTEAFF
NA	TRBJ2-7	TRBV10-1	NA	TGCGCCACCCTCCGGGTCTTTTTCTCCTACGAGCAGTACTTC	CATLRVFFSYEQYF
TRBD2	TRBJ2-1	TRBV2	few	TGTGCCAGCATAAGCCGGACTAGCGGGTTTAACAATGAGCAGTTCTTC	CASISRTSGFNNEQFF
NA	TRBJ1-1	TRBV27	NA	TGTGCCAGCAGTTTAACAGGGAACACTGAAGCTTTCTTT	CASSLTGNTEAFF
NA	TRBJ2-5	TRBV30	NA	TGTGCCTGGAGTACCGGGAATAGCGGAATCCAAGAGACCCAGTACTTC	CAWSTGNSGIQETQYF
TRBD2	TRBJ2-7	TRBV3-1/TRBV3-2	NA	TGTGCCAGCAGCCCTAGCGGGAACTCATACGAGCAGTACTTC	CASSPSGNSYEQYF
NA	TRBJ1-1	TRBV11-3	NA	TGTGCCAGCAGCTTAGTCGGTGAAGCTTTCTTT	CASSLVGEAFF
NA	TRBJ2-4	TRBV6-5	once	TGTGCCAGCCAAGGAGCGGCCAAAAACATTCAGTACTTC	CASQGAAKNIQYF
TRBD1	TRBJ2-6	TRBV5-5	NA	TGTGCCAGCAGCTATACAGGGACAGGGTCGCCCTCTGGGGCCAACGTCCTGACTTTC	CASSYTGTGSPSGANVLTF
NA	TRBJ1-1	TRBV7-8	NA	TGTGCCAGTTCTACACGGGGAGAACCGAACACTGAAGCTTTCTTT	CASSTRGEPNTEAFF
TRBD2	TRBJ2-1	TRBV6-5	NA	TGTGCCAGTTCTCAGCGGGAGGGCAATGAGCAGTTCTTC	CASSQREGNEQFF
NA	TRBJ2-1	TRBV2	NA	TGTGCCAGCAGGGTAGGACTAATAGAGCAGTTCTTC	CASRVGLIEQFF
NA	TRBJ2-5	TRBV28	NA	TGTGCCAGCAGTTTACGGACAGTATTACAAGAGACCCAGTACTTC	CASSLRTVLQETQYF
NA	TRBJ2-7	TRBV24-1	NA	TGTGCCACCAGTGCCCCCCGGGGGACAGTGTACGAGCAGTACTTC	CATSAPRGTVYEQYF
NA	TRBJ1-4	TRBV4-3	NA	TGCGCCAGCAGCCAAGAACCTAAAAAACTGTTTTTT	CASSQEPKKLFF
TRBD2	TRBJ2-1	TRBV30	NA	TGTGCCTGGAGTGTGCCTACTAGCGGGACCATGAATGAGCAGTTCTTC	CAWSVPTSGTMNEQFF
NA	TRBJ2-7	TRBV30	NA	TGTGCCTGGAGTGTACTCAGGGAAGGCGAGCAGTACTTC	CAWSVLREGEQYF
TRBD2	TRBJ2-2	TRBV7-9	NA	TGTGCCAGCGGCGGGAGGGCCCTCGCTTCCGGGGAGCTGTTTTTT	CASGGRALASGELFF
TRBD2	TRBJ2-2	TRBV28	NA	TGTGCCAGCAGACGTAGCGGGAGGGCCGGGGAGCTGTTTTTT	CASRRSGRAGELFF
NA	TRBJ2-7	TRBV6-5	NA	TGTGCCAGCAAGGGGTCTGGCAGTCCCTACGAGCAGTACTTC	CASKGSGSPYEQYF
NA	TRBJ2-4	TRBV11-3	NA	TGTGCCAGCAGCTTGGATACAGGATGGACCAAAAACATTCAGTACTTC	CASSLDTGWTKNIQYF
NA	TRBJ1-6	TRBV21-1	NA	TGTGCCAGCAGCAATGTCAGGGGACCACCCCTCCACTTT	CASSNVRGPPLHF
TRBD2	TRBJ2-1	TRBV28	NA	TGTGCCAGCAGTTTTCCACTAGCGGGAGTTGAGCAGTTCTTC	CASSFPLAGVEQFF
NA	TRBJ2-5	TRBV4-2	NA	TGTGCCAGCAGCCAAGGGGGGGAACGAGAGACCCAGTACTTC	CASSQGGERETQYF
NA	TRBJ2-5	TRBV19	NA	TGTGCCAGTAGTCCCTCCCCCCTCCTCCAAGAGACCCAGTACTTC	CASSPSPLLQETQYF
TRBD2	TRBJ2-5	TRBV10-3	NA	TGTGCCATCAGTGAGGGGACTAGCGGGAGTATACCCCAGTACTTC	CAISEGTSGSIPQYF
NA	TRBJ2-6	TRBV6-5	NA	TGTGCCAGCACCCCTTTTGGGGGGTCAGCCAACGTCCTGACTTTC	CASTPFGGSANVLTF
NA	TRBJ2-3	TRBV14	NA	TGTGCCAGCAGCCAACAGCGGCTGGCAGATACGCAGTATTTT	CASSQQRLADTQYF
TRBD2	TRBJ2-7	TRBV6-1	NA	TGTGCCAGCAGTGAAGCGGTTCTAGCGGGATCCTACGAGCAGTACTTC	CASSEAVLAGSYEQYF
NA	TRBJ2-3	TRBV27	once	TGTGCCAGCAGTTTCCTGAGCGGTACGCAGTATTTT	CASSFLSGTQYF